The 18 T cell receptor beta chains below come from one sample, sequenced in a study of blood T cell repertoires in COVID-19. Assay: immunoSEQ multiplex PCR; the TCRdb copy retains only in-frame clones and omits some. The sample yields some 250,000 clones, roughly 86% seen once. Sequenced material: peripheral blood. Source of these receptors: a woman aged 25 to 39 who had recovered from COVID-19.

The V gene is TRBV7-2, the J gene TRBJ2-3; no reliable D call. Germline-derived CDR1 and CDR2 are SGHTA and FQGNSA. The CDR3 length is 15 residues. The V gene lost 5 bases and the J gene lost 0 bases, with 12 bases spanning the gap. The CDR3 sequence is CASSPSRQSTDTQYF. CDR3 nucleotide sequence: TGTGCCAGCAGCCCAAGCAGGCAAAGCACAGATACGCAGTATTTT.

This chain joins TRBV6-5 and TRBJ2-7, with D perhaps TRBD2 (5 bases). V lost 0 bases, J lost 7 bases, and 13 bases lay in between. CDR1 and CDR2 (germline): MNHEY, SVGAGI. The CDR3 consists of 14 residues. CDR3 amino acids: CASSYSGIGVEQYF. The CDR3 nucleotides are TGTGCCAGCAGTTACTCCGGGATTGGGGTGGAGCAGTACTTC.

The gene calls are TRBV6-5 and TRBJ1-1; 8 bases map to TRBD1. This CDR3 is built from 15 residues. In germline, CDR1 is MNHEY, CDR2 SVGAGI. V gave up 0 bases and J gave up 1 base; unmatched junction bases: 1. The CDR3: CASSYSGQGNTEAFF. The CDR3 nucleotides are TGTGCCAGCAGTTACTCCGGACAGGGGAACACTGAAGCTTTCTTT.

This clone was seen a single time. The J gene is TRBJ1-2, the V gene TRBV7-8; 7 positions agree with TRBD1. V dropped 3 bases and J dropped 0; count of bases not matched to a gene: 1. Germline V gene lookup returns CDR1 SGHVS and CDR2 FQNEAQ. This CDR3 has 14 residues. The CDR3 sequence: CASSLDRTNYGYTF. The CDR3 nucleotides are TGTGCCAGCAGCTTGGACAGGACTAACTATGGCTACACCTTC.

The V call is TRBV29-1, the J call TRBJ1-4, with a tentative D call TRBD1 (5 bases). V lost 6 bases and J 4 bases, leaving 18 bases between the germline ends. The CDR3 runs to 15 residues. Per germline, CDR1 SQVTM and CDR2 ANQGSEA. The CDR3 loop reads CSVLAPGGGNEKLFF. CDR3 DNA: TGCAGCGTCCTCGCACCTGGCGGGGGTAATGAAAAACTGTTTTTT. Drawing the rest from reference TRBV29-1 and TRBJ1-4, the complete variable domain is SAVISQKPSRDICQRGTSLTIQCQVDSQVTMMFWYRQQPGQSLTLIATANQGSEATYESGFVIDKFPISRPNLTFSTLTVSNMSPEDSSIYLCSVLAPGGGNEKLFFGSGTQLSVL.

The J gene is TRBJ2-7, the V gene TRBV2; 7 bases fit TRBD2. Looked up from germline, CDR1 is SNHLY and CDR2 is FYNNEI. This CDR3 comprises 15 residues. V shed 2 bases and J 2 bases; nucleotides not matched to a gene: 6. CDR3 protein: CASSELSGATYEQYF. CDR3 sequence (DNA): TGTGCCAGCAGTGAACTAAGCGGGGCGACCTACGAGCAGTACTTC.

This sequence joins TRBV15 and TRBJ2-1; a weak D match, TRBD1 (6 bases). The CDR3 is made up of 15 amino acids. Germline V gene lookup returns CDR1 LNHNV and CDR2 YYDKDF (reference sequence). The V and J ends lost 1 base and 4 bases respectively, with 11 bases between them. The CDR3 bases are TGTGCCACCAGCAGAGGCCGGGACAAGTACAATGAGCAGTTCTTC. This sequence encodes CATSRGRDKYNEQFF.

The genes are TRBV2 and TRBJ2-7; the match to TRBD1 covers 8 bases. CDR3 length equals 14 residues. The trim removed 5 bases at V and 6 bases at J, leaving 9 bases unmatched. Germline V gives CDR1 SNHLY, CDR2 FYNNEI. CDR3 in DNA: TGTGCCAGCAGTTCCGGGACAGGTAGAGGCGAGCAGTACTTC. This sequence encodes CASSSGTGRGEQYF.

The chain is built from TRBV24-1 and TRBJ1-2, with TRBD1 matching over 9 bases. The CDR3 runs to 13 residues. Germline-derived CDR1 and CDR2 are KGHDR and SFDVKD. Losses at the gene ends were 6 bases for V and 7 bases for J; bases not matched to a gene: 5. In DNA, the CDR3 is TGTGCCACCAGTCCGGGACAGGGTTTTGGCTACACCTTC. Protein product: CATSPGQGFGYTF.

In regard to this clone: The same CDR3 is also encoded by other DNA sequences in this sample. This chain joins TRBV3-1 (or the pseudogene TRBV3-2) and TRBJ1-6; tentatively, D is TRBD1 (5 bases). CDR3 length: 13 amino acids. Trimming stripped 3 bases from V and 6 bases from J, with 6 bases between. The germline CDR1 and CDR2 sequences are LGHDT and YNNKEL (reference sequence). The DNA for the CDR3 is TGTGCCAGCAGCCAGGGGCCTAATTCACCCCTCCACTTT. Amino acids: CASSQGPNSPLHF.

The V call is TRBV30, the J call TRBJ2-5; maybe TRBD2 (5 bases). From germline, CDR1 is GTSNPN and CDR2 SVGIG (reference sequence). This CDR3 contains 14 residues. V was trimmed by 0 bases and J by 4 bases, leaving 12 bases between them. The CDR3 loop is CAWSVITAGETQYF. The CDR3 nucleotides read TGTGCCTGGAGTGTAATTACTGCGGGAGAGACCCAGTACTTC.

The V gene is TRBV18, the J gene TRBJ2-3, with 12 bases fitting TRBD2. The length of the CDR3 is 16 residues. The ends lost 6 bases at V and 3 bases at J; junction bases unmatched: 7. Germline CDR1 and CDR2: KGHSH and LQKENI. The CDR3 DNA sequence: TGTGCCAGCTCCCGACTAGCGGGGGTAGGGACAGATACGCAGTATTTT. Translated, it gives CASSRLAGVGTDTQYF.

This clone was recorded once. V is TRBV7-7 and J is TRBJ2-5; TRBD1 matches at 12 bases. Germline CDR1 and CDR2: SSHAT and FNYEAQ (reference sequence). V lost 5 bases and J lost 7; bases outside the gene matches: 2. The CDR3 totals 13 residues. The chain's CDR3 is CASSRDRGLTQYF. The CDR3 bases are TGTGCCAGCAGCCGGGACAGGGGGCTGACCCAGTACTTC.

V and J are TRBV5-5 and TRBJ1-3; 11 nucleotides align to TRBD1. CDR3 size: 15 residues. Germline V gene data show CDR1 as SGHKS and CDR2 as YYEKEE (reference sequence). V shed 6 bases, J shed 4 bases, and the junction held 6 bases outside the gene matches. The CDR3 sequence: CASKTGTGGGNTIYF. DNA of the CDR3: TGTGCCAGCAAGACCGGGACAGGGGGAGGAAACACCATATATTTT. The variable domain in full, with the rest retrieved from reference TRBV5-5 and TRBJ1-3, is DAGVTQSPTHLIKTRGQQVTLRCSPISGHKSVSWYQQVLGQGPQFIFQYYEKEERGRGNFPDRFSARQFPNYSSELNVNALLLGDSALYLCASKTGTGGGNTIYFGEGSWLTVV.

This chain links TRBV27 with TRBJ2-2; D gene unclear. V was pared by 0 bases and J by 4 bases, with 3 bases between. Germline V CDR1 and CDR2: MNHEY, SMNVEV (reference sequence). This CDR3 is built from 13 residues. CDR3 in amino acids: CASSLSSTGELFF. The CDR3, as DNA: TGTGCCAGCAGTTTATCGAGCACCGGGGAGCTGTTTTTT.

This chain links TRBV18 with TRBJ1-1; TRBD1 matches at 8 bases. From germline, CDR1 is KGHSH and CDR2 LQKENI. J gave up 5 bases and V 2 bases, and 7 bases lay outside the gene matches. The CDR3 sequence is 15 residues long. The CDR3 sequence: CASSPKRQGATEAFF. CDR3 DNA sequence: TGTGCCAGCTCACCAAAGCGGCAGGGGGCGACTGAAGCTTTCTTT.

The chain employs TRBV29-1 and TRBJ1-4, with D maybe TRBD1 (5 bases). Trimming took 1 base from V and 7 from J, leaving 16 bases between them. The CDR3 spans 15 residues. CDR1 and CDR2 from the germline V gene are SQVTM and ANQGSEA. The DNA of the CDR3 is TGCAGCGTTGAAGCGATAGGGGCGGAAGGTGAAAAACTGTTTTTT. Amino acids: CSVEAIGAEGEKLFF.

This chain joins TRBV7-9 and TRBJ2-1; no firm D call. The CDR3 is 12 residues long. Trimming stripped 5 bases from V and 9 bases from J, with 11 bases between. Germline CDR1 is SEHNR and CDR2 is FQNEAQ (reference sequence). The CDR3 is CASSPPGGEQFF. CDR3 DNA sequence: TGTGCCAGCAGCCCACCCGGCGGTGAGCAGTTCTTC. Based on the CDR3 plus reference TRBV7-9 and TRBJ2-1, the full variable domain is DTGVSQNPRHKITKRGQNVTFRCDPISEHNRLYWYRQTLGQGPEFLTYFQNEAQLEKSRLLSDRFSAERPKGSFSTLEIQRTEQGDSAMYLCASSPPGGEQFFGPGTRLTVL.